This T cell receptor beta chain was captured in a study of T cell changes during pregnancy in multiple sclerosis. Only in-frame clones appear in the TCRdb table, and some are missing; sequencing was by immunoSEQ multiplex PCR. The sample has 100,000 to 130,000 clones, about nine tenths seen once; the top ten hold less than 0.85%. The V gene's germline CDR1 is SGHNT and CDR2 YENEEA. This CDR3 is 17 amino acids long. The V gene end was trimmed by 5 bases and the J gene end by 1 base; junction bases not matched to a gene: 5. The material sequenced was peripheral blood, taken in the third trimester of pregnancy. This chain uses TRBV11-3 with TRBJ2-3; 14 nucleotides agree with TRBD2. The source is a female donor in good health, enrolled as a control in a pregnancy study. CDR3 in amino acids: CASSRLAGGEGTDTQYF. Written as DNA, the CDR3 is TGTGCCAGCAGCCGACTAGCGGGGGGGGAGGGCACAGATACGCAGTATTTT.